Sequencing of this T cell receptor beta chain was carried out in a study of human thymus T cells. General observations from the study: Among thymic and blood repertoires, usage of V and J genes appeared biased. Thymic repertoires overlap heavily among unrelated individuals, related research has reported.

Thymus tissue was removed during corrective cardiac surgery. Immunologically healthy infants in Finland undergoing congenital heart defect surgery were the donors. The germline gives CDR1 SGDLS, CDR2 YYNGEE. This CDR3 is 18 amino acids long. V shed 3 bases and J shed 5 bases, with 26 bases lying between them. Sequencing used immunoSEQ multiplex PCR; TCRdb keeps in-frame clones, though not all of them. The data hold some 120,000 clones, with about 94% observed a single time. In regard to this clone: Its antigen is unknown.

The TCR comes from a boy younger than two with a congenital heart defect but otherwise immunologically healthy. V is TRBV9 and J is TRBJ1-1, with D maybe TRBD1 (6 bases). The sequencing input was thymus tissue. CDR3 residues: CASSETLVGGGGKTEAFF. The CDR3 bases are TGTGCCAGCAGCGAGACCCTAGTAGGGGGAGGGGGGAAAACTGAAGCTTTCTTT.